Each of the 25 T cell receptor beta chains below was sequenced from the same sample in a study of T cell repertoires in cytomegalovirus infection. Each CDR3 protein is one row after TCRdb ran MiXCR on the reads. In the table there are roughly 340,000 distinct CDR3 sequences, almost 30% of which are singletons. These TCRs' antigens remain unknown. This material consisted of cultured PBMCs, taken from culture after CMV antigen stimulation. These receptors all come from a human donor in good health (CMV status not recorded). Some clones in this sample may be carry-over from other donors' samples.

In its sample, this clonotype was seen a few times. The V gene is TRBV20-1, the J gene TRBJ2-3; either TRBD1 or TRBD2 may fit D (7 bases each). The V end lost 5 bases, the J end lost 6 bases, and 15 bases lay between the germline ends. In germline, CDR1 is DFQATT, CDR2 SNEGSKA (reference sequence). The CDR3 extends over 13 amino acids. The CDR3 bases are TGCAGTGCTCGAAGACAGGGAGGGGATACGCAGTATTTT. Its protein is CSARRQGGDTQYF.

This chain connects TRBV10-3 to TRBJ2-1, with a weak D call TRBD1 (7 bases). The CDR3 runs to 17 residues. V was cut by 0 bases and J by 8 bases, with 20 bases left in between. Germline V gene data show CDR1 as ENHRY and CDR2 as SYGVKD. CDR3 region: CAISESPGQEGFYEQFF. CDR3 nucleotide sequence: TGTGCCATCAGTGAGTCGCCAGGACAGGAGGGGTTTTATGAGCAGTTCTTC.

The chain joins TRBV4-2 to TRBJ1-5; TRBD1 is a possible D gene (6 bases). The CDR3 extends over 14 amino acids. The germline V gene has CDR1 LGHNA and CDR2 YNFKEQ. V lost 0 bases and J 7 bases, leaving 10 bases between the germline ends. For the CDR3, the DNA is TGTGCCAGCAGCCAAGATTGGAGGGGGCAGCCCCAGCATTTT. This sequence encodes CASSQDWRGQPQHF.

This rearrangement joins TRBV20-1 to TRBJ1-1, with D unresolved. The germline CDR1 and CDR2 sequences are DFQATT and SNEGSKA (reference sequence). Trimming removed 3 bases from V and 1 base from J, with 9 bases in between. The CDR3 totals 13 residues. CDR3 amino acids: CSASPGGNTEAFF. The CDR3 DNA reads as TGCAGTGCTAGTCCGGGAGGGAACACTGAAGCTTTCTTT.

This sequence joins TRBV3-1 and TRBJ2-2; 13 bases align to TRBD2. Looked up from germline, CDR1 is LGHDT and CDR2 is YNNKEL (reference sequence). Unmatched junction bases numbered 8, after V lost 4 bases and J lost 0 bases. This CDR3 comprises 19 residues. Written as DNA, the CDR3 is TGTGCCAGCAGCCCCGGACTAGCGGGGGACCTCGCGAACACCGGGGAGCTGTTTTTT. It codes for CASSPGLAGDLANTGELFF.

The sample holds a few counts of this clonotype. The chain uses TRBV20-1 and TRBJ2-5, with 16 bases matching TRBD2. The CDR3 has 15 residues. Trimming removed 5 bases from V and 4 bases from J; junction bases left unmatched: 4. Germline V gene lookup returns CDR1 DFQATT and CDR2 SNEGSKA (reference sequence). DNA for the CDR3: TGCAGTGCTCCGGGACTAGCGGGAGGGGGAGAGACCCAGTACTTC. Translated: CSAPGLAGGGETQYF.

The gene calls are TRBV7-6 and TRBJ2-3, with D perhaps TRBD2 (6 bases). Germline V gives CDR1 SGHVS, CDR2 FNYEAQ. The CDR3 is made up of 16 amino acids. Trimming pared 3 bases from V and 0 bases from J, leaving 13 bases between. This chain's CDR3 is CASSFRGRTSTDTQYF. In nucleotides, the CDR3 is TGTGCCAGCAGCTTTAGAGGGAGGACTAGCACAGATACGCAGTATTTT.

The V gene is TRBV4-2, the J gene TRBJ1-2; TRBD1 aligns across 9 bases. J gave up 2 bases and V 2 bases, and 6 bases lay outside the gene matches. Per the germline V gene, CDR1 is LGHNA and CDR2 is YNFKEQ. The CDR3 is 16 amino acids. The CDR3 loop is CASSQLTGTGNYGYTF. The CDR3 DNA is TGTGCCAGCAGCCAACTTACCGGGACAGGGAACTATGGCTACACCTTC.

This clonotype was picked up a small number of times. V and J are TRBV7-9 and TRBJ2-1, with D hard to call. This CDR3 is built from 15 residues. V lost 5 bases, J lost 0 bases, and 11 bases lay in between. Per germline, CDR1 SEHNR and CDR2 FQNEAQ (reference sequence). CDR3 residues: CASSPDWSSYNEQFF. CDR3 nucleotides: TGTGCCAGCAGCCCAGACTGGAGCTCCTACAATGAGCAGTTCTTC.

V gene TRBV4-1 combines with J gene TRBJ1-1; D gene ambiguous. Germline V gives CDR1 MGHRA, CDR2 YSYEKL. This CDR3 comprises 16 residues. Trimming pared 0 bases from V and 4 bases from J, leaving 15 bases between. CDR3 in amino acids: CASSQETVPAVTEAFF. In nucleotides, the CDR3 is TGCGCCAGCAGCCAAGAAACGGTCCCTGCGGTCACTGAAGCTTTCTTT.

This clonotype was counted many times. The chain links TRBV20-1 to TRBJ2-7, with D perhaps given as TRBD1 or TRBD2 (6 bases each). The CDR3 has 16 amino acids. Trimming pared 6 bases from V and 0 bases from J, leaving 21 bases between. The germline CDR1 and CDR2 sequences are DFQATT and SNEGSKA (reference sequence). The CDR3 DNA follows: TGCAGTGCCCCAGTCCCTGAGGGGGGCGGCTCCTACGAGCAGTACTTC. Residues: CSAPVPEGGGSYEQYF.

This clonotype was detected a few times. The chain has TRBV7-9 and TRBJ1-6; D ambiguous. The CDR3 contains 14 residues. The V gene lost 5 bases and the J gene lost 7 bases, with 12 bases spanning the gap. Germline values: CDR1 SEHNR, CDR2 FQNEAQ (reference sequence). CDR3 loop: CASSTGVENSPLHF. Written as DNA, the CDR3 is TGTGCCAGCAGCACCGGGGTGGAGAATTCACCCCTCCACTTT.

This clonotype came up a few times. This rearrangement joins TRBV20-1 to TRBJ1-6; D not certain. CDR3 length equals 15 residues. V was trimmed by 0 bases and J by 5 bases, leaving 11 bases between them. Germline assignment: CDR1 DFQATT and CDR2 SNEGSKA (reference sequence). As DNA, the CDR3 is TGCAGTGCTAGAGATCTAGCAGGCGATAATTCACCCCTCCACTTT. Its translation is CSARDLAGDNSPLHF.

This sequence joins TRBV15 and TRBJ2-2, with D possibly called TRBD1 or TRBD2 (6 bases each). This CDR3 has 17 amino acids. V lost 1 base, J lost 1 base, and 13 bases lay in between. Germline CDR1 LNHNV, CDR2 YYDKDF (reference sequence). In DNA, the CDR3 is TGTGCCACCAGCAGAGGGGGGCTAGCGAGGAACACCGGGGAGCTGTTTTTT. This gives the protein CATSRGGLARNTGELFF.

This clonotype has ten or more counts. The V and J genes are TRBV7-6 and TRBJ2-5, with TRBD2 identical over 9 bases. The CDR3 sequence is 16 residues long. J lost 1 base, V lost 7 bases, and 10 bases had no gene match. CDR1 is SGHVS and CDR2 is FNYEAQ in the germline V gene. As DNA, the CDR3 is TGTGCCAGCACCCGAAGTGGGCGGGGGGGCCAAGAGACCCAGTACTTC. Translated: CASTRSGRGGQETQYF.

This rearrangement joins TRBV7-9 to TRBJ2-1, with 7 bases that match TRBD2. Germline V lookup: CDR1 SEHNR, CDR2 FQNEAQ (reference sequence). The V and J ends lost 2 bases and 8 bases, in that order; junction bases with no gene match: 3. The CDR3 extends over 13 amino acids. The CDR3 DNA sequence: TGTGCCAGCAGCTTAAGCGGGGTTTATGAGCAGTTCTTC. Amino acid sequence: CASSLSGVYEQFF.

This clonotype was seen at least ten times. V and J are TRBV7-2 and TRBJ1-1; tentative D call: TRBD1 (6 bases). This CDR3 contains 13 residues. Germline V gene data show CDR1 as SGHTA and CDR2 as FQGNSA. Between the trimmed V and J ends, which lost 0 bases and 8 bases, there was a span of 10 bases. This CDR3 reads CASSLAGAREAFF. Here the CDR3 DNA reads TGTGCCAGCAGCTTAGCGGGGGCTAGGGAAGCTTTCTTT.

The CDR3 DNA reads TGTGCCAGCGGGTACCCAATGGGAAGGGAGCTGTTTTTT. Protein sequence: CASGYPMGRELFF. This chain uses TRBV27 with TRBJ2-2, with D uncertain. Germline CDR1 MNHEY, CDR2 SMNVEV (reference sequence). V was pared by 8 bases and J by 9 bases, with 16 bases between. This CDR3 is built from 13 residues.

The V gene is TRBV23-1, the J gene TRBJ2-1; 10 bases align to TRBD2. TRBV23-1 counts as an open reading frame of uncertain function. The CDR3 runs 17 residues. The V and J ends lost 1 base and 7 bases, in that order; junction bases with no gene match: 10. The CDR3 here is CASSQYPASGRQNEQFF. Written as DNA, the CDR3 is TGCGCCAGCAGTCAATATCCCGCTAGCGGGAGACAGAATGAGCAGTTCTTC.

This clonotype was counted only a few times. This chain links TRBV19 with TRBJ1-4, with 7 bases lining up with TRBD1. With V trimmed by 4 bases and J by 6 bases, 8 bases remained unmatched. Per the germline V gene, CDR1 is LNHDA and CDR2 is SQIVND (reference sequence). The CDR3 runs to 15 residues. CDR3 residues: CASSTNRGLDEKLFF. DNA of the CDR3: TGTGCCAGTAGTACCAACAGGGGCTTAGATGAAAAACTGTTTTTT.

This clonotype was found once. The chain joins TRBV12-3 or TRBV12-4 to TRBJ1-5; a weak D match, TRBD1 (5 bases). Deletions cut 4 bases from V and 9 bases from J, with 10 bases between. This CDR3 has 12 residues. The DNA of the CDR3 is TGTGCCAGCAGTTCGGAGGGGACGCCCCAGCATTTT. This sequence encodes CASSSEGTPQHF.

This clonotype came up a few times. The rearrangement joins TRBV11-2 to TRBJ1-4, with 8 bases fitting TRBD1. J gave up 2 bases and V 5 bases, and 7 bases lay outside the gene matches. This CDR3 is built from 16 residues. Looked up from germline, CDR1 is SGHAT and CDR2 is FQNNGV. The CDR3 DNA reads TGTGCCAGCAGCATAATGTACAGGGGGACTAATGAAAAACTGTTTTTT. Translated: CASSIMYRGTNEKLFF.

This clonotype came up a few times. V usage is TRBV7-8 and J usage is TRBJ1-6, with TRBD1 matching over 7 bases. Trimming took 2 bases from V and 5 from J; bases not matched to a gene: 3. Germline V CDR1 and CDR2: SGHVS, FQNEAQ. There are 15 residues in the CDR3. CDR3: CASSLRGTDNSPLHF. CDR3 DNA: TGTGCCAGCAGCTTAAGAGGGACAGATAATTCACCCCTCCACTTT. The full variable domain, with the rest looked up from reference TRBV7-8 and TRBJ1-6, is GAGVSQSPRYKVAKRGQDVALRCDPISGHVSLFWYQQALGQGPEFLTYFQNEAQLDKSGLPSDRFFAERPEGSVSTLKIQRTQQEDSAVYLCASSLRGTDNSPLHFGNGTRLTVT.

V gene TRBV6-5 combines with J gene TRBJ1-2, with D hard to call. Per germline, CDR1 MNHEY and CDR2 SVGAGI. The V and J ends lost 0 bases and 4 bases respectively, with 21 bases between them. The CDR3 has 18 amino acids. The CDR3 sequence is CASSYSGGQAEGFYGYTF. The CDR3 nucleotides are TGTGCCAGCAGTTACTCAGGAGGGCAGGCAGAGGGATTCTATGGCTACACCTTC.

This clonotype occurred a few times. J is TRBJ2-7 and V is TRBV9; 7 bases map to TRBD1. Trimming cost V 0 bases and J 3 bases; bases outside gene matches: 6. The length of the CDR3 is 15 residues. Germline values: CDR1 SGDLS, CDR2 YYNGEE. The CDR3 nucleotides are TGTGCCAGCAGCGTAGGGGACAGTTCTAACTACGAGCAGTACTTC. Its translation: CASSVGDSSNYEQYF.